The T cell receptor beta chain described here comes from a study of T cell changes during pregnancy in multiple sclerosis. CDR1 and CDR2 from the germline V gene are MDHEN and SYDVKM. Trimming shortened V by 6 bases and J by 4 bases, and 15 bases separated the two germline ends. There are 14 residues in the CDR3. This table comes from immunoSEQ multiplex PCR, and its TCRdb copy is limited to in-frame clones, with some not included. The data hold 70,000 to 100,000 clones, with approximately 92% observed a single time. The V gene is TRBV28, the J gene TRBJ1-2; D remains ambiguous. The TCR originated in a female donor with multiple sclerosis, enrolled in a pregnancy study. Sequences were derived from peripheral blood, sampled in the first trimester of pregnancy. In DNA, the CDR3 is TGTGCCAGCAGCCCCCAAGTGGAGGTCTATGGCTACACCTTC. It is translated as CASSPQVEVYGYTF.